One sample yielded the 24 T cell receptor beta chains listed below, sequenced in a study of blood T cell repertoires in COVID-19. Generated by immunoSEQ multiplex PCR, the TCRdb table keeps only in-frame clones and is missing some. The data show fewer than 500,000 clones, about 80% seen once. The sample comprised peripheral blood. These receptors came from a human donor with acute or convalescent COVID-19. The donor label of this sample is uncertain.

The gene calls are TRBV5-8 and TRBJ1-2, with 8 bases that match TRBD1. This CDR3 has 15 residues. CDR1 is SGHTS and CDR2 is YDEGEE in the germline V gene. The trim removed 0 bases at V and 8 bases at J, leaving 9 bases unmatched. The CDR3 sequence: CASSLVVTRGRGYTF. Written as DNA, the CDR3 is TGTGCCAGCAGCTTGGTAGTGACCAGGGGGCGCGGCTACACCTTC.

The gene calls are TRBV6-2 or TRBV6-3 and TRBJ2-5, with D perhaps matching TRBD2 (6 bases). Trimming stripped 2 bases from V and 0 bases from J, with 7 bases between. The length of the CDR3 is 14 residues. Germline V gene sequence: CDR1 MNHEY, CDR2 SVGEGT. This CDR3 is CASSYAGNQETQYF. The CDR3 region has the DNA TGTGCCAGCAGTTACGCGGGGAACCAAGAGACCCAGTACTTC.

The V gene is TRBV27, the J gene TRBJ2-7; 7 bases fit TRBD1. The CDR3 is made up of 11 amino acids. CDR1 is MNHEY, CDR2 SMNVEV, per germline (reference sequence). V gave up 10 bases and J gave up 2 bases; unmatched junction bases: 2. This CDR3 is CATGTAYEQYF. In DNA, the CDR3 is TGTGCCACCGGGACAGCCTACGAGCAGTACTTC.

The chain employs TRBV28 and TRBJ2-2; 12 bases match TRBD1. Germline V gene sequence: CDR1 MDHEN, CDR2 SYDVKM. The CDR3 loop spans 15 amino acids. The V gene end was trimmed by 8 bases and the J gene end by 7 bases; junction bases not matched to a gene: 8. The CDR3 reads CASGPGQGAGGELFF. The CDR3, as DNA: TGTGCCAGCGGACCGGGACAGGGGGCAGGCGGGGAGCTGTTTTTT.

CDR3 residues: CASSSGVLAGGPSSGELFF. The CDR3 coding sequence is TGTGCCAGCAGCTCCGGCGTACTAGCGGGAGGGCCCAGTAGCGGGGAGCTGTTTTTT. The chain is built from TRBV11-3 and TRBJ2-2; 13 positions agree with TRBD2. Germline V gene lookup returns CDR1 SGHNT and CDR2 YENEEA. The CDR3 is made up of 19 amino acids. Trimming cost V 4 bases and J 7 bases; bases outside gene matches: 15.

DNA for the CDR3: TGTGCCAGCAGCTTTCGTATTACTGAAGCTTTCTTT. Translation: CASSFRITEAFF. This chain joins TRBV7-2 and TRBJ1-1; D is uncertain. Deletions cut 3 bases from V and 5 bases from J, with 7 bases between. Germline assignment: CDR1 SGHTA and CDR2 FQGNSA. This CDR3 has 12 amino acids.

V is TRBV7-6 and J is TRBJ2-3; 14 nucleotides line up with TRBD2. Germline-derived CDR1 and CDR2 are SGHVS and FNYEAQ. With 5 bases clipped from V and 2 bases from J, the junction kept 9 bases outside the gene matches. CDR3 length: 18 amino acids. CDR3 residues: CASSRHPTSGRATDTQYF. CDR3 sequence (DNA): TGTGCCAGCAGCCGACATCCGACTAGCGGGAGGGCCACAGATACGCAGTATTTT. Full variable domain (missing parts from reference TRBV7-6 and TRBJ2-3): GAGVSQSPRYKVTKRGQDVALRCDPISGHVSLYWYRQALGQGPEFLTYFNYEAQQDKSGLPNDRFSAERPEGSISTLTIQRTEQRDSAMYRCASSRHPTSGRATDTQYFGPGTRLTVL.

The chain carries TRBV18 and TRBJ2-7; D gene uncertain. V was cut by 3 bases and J by 2 bases, with 14 bases left in between. Germline V gene sequence: CDR1 KGHSH, CDR2 LQKENI. This CDR3 region has 15 residues. DNA for the CDR3: TGTGCCAGCTCACCCAGCCCGGCACAGACCTACGAGCAGTACTTC. Encoded protein: CASSPSPAQTYEQYF. Combining the CDR3 with reference TRBV18 and TRBJ2-7 gives the whole variable domain NAGVMQNPRHLVRRRGQEARLRCSPMKGHSHVYWYRQLPEEGLKFMVYLQKENIIDESGMPKERFSAEFPKEGPSILRIQQVVRGDSAAYFCASSPSPAQTYEQYFGPGTRLTVT.

This clone has only a few counts. The rearrangement uses TRBV30 and TRBJ1-1; unclear D gene. Trimming removed 1 base at V and 0 bases at J, with 3 bases between. Germline V lookup: CDR1 GTSNPN, CDR2 SVGIG (reference sequence). The CDR3 spans 12 residues. CDR3 coding DNA: TGTGCCTGGAGTGCGGTGAACACTGAAGCTTTCTTT. Its protein is CAWSAVNTEAFF.

The chain combines TRBV2 with TRBJ2-3, with a weak D call TRBD2 (6 bases). The CDR3 has 14 amino acids. Trimming took off 10 bases at V and 2 bases at J, with 16 bases between the two ends. Germline CDR1 SNHLY, CDR2 FYNNEI. The CDR3: CATLRRGVTDTQYF. Written as DNA, the CDR3 is TGTGCCACCTTGAGGAGGGGAGTCACAGATACGCAGTATTTT.

The V and J genes are TRBV4-1 and TRBJ1-2, with TRBD1 matching 7 bases. Per germline, CDR1 MGHRA and CDR2 YSYEKL. J was trimmed by 8 bases and V by 6 bases; bases with no gene match: 12. CDR3 length: 14 residues. As DNA, the CDR3 is TGCGCCAGCAGTCCCACAGGGGAGGCGTACGGCTACACCTTC. This encodes CASSPTGEAYGYTF.

This clone was counted only a few times. The J gene is TRBJ2-5, the V gene TRBV5-1; 10 bases are a match to TRBD1. Germline CDR1 is SGHRS and CDR2 is YFSETQ. The CDR3 is 13 amino acids. V was clipped by 3 bases and J by 13 bases; unmatched bases: 9. CDR3 DNA: TGCGCCAGCAGCTCGGGGGGACAGGGGCCGCCGTACTTC. Its protein is CASSSGGQGPPYF.

The rearrangement links TRBV3-1 (or the pseudogene TRBV3-2) to TRBJ1-1; possibly TRBD1 for D (6 bases). The V end lost 3 bases, the J end lost 14 bases, and 16 bases lay between the germline ends. Germline assignment: CDR1 LGHDT and CDR2 YNNKEL (reference sequence). The CDR3 is made up of 12 amino acids. DNA of the CDR3: TGTGCCAGCAGCCACCTAAAACAGGGTTCGTTCTTT. Its translation: CASSHLKQGSFF.

This chain uses TRBV4-2 with TRBJ1-2; possibly TRBD1 for D (5 bases). Trimming shortened V by 4 bases and J by 8 bases, and 8 bases separated the two germline ends. The CDR3 is 11 residues long. Germline V gives CDR1 LGHNA, CDR2 YNFKEQ. This chain's CDR3 is CASSRGDGYTF. As DNA, the CDR3 is TGTGCCAGCAGCCGCGGGGACGGCTACACCTTC.

This clone was detected only once. This sequence joins TRBV4-1 and TRBJ2-1; 10 bases are a match to TRBD2. The germline CDR1 and CDR2 sequences are MGHRA and YSYEKL. This CDR3 has 15 residues. The V gene end was trimmed by 5 bases and the J gene end by 6 bases; junction bases not matched to a gene: 7. The CDR3 spells CASSDLAGESNEQFF. Here the CDR3 DNA reads TGCGCCAGCAGCGACCTAGCGGGAGAGAGCAATGAGCAGTTCTTC.

The gene calls are TRBV6-5 and TRBJ2-1; 9 bases match TRBD2. The trim removed 8 bases at V and 6 bases at J, leaving 11 bases unmatched. The CDR3 sequence is 15 residues long. Germline V gene sequence: CDR1 MNHEY, CDR2 SVGAGI. The CDR3 loop reads CASRVAGAIVNEQFF. The CDR3 region has the DNA TGTGCCAGCCGGGTAGCGGGAGCTATCGTCAATGAGCAGTTCTTC.

This clone was observed a few times. The chain joins TRBV30 to TRBJ2-7; a weak D match, TRBD2 (5 bases). This CDR3 has 13 residues. Germline CDR1 is GTSNPN and CDR2 is SVGIG (reference sequence). V was shortened by 4 bases and J by 0 bases, with 10 bases between the two germline ends. The CDR3 sequence is CAWKRGSSYEQYF. The DNA of the CDR3 is TGTGCCTGGAAGCGTGGGAGCTCCTACGAGCAGTACTTC.

V is TRBV10-1 and J is TRBJ2-1, with TRBD1 as a possible D gene (7 bases). The CDR3 runs to 19 residues. The V gene lost 2 bases and the J gene lost 4 bases, with 24 bases spanning the gap. CDR1 WNHNN and CDR2 SYGVQD come from the germline V gene (reference sequence). DNA of the CDR3: TGCGCCAGCAGTGAGAGGGCGGGGATGAGGGGGCCGCTTTACAATGAGCAGTTCTTC. Protein sequence: CASSERAGMRGPLYNEQFF.

The J gene is TRBJ1-5, the V gene TRBV28; possibly TRBD1 for D (5 bases). The CDR3 is 15 residues long. Trimming stripped 6 bases from V and 7 bases from J, with 19 bases between. Germline-derived CDR1 and CDR2 are MDHEN and SYDVKM. CDR3 DNA: TGTGCCAGCAGCTTAGGACAAGCGGGGAACCAGCCCCAGCATTTT. This codes for CASSLGQAGNQPQHF.

The gene calls are TRBV5-1 and TRBJ2-3, with 8 nucleotides matching TRBD1. The CDR3 runs 18 residues. V was clipped by 2 bases and J by 2 bases; unmatched bases: 13. Per germline, CDR1 SGHRS and CDR2 YFSETQ. CDR3 in amino acids: CASSFIPGTGGFTDTQYF. The CDR3 DNA is TGCGCCAGCAGCTTTATCCCAGGGACAGGAGGTTTCACAGATACGCAGTATTTT.

This chain connects TRBV27 to TRBJ2-3, with D maybe TRBD2 (5 bases). Germline V lookup: CDR1 MNHEY, CDR2 SMNVEV (reference sequence). V dropped 2 bases and J dropped 6 bases, with 6 bases sitting between them. The CDR3 length is 12 residues. The chain's CDR3 is CASSLPGDTQYF. The CDR3 nucleotides read TGTGCCAGCAGTTTACCGGGGGATACGCAGTATTTT.

The chain carries TRBV2 and TRBJ2-1; no clear D. V gave up 8 bases and J gave up 0 bases, with 8 bases separating them. In germline, CDR1 is SNHLY, CDR2 FYNNEI. CDR3 size: 13 residues. The CDR3 region has the DNA TGTGCCAGCGGAGTAGCCTCCTACAATGAGCAGTTCTTC. Translated: CASGVASYNEQFF.

The rearrangement links TRBV14 to TRBJ1-1; D is unresolved. The germline CDR1 and CDR2 sequences are SGHDN and FVKESK. This CDR3 comprises 12 residues. Trimming removed 4 bases at V and 8 bases at J, with 11 bases between. The CDR3 loop is CASSPGVWEAFF. CDR3 DNA: TGTGCCAGCAGCCCGGGTGTTTGGGAAGCTTTCTTT.

This clone came up a few times. The same CDR3 is also encoded by other DNA sequences in this sample. The chain combines TRBV7-2 with TRBJ2-1; TRBD2 aligns across 10 bases. CDR1 is SGHTA and CDR2 is FQGNSA in the germline V gene. The CDR3 is made up of 16 amino acids. The V and J ends lost 3 bases and 4 bases, in that order; junction bases with no gene match: 6. The DNA for the CDR3 is TGTGCCAGCAGCTTGGGCAGCGGGGGGGTTTACAATGAGCAGTTCTTC. Its translation is CASSLGSGGVYNEQFF.